The 32 T cell receptor beta chains below all came from one sample that was sequenced in a study of T cells in Graves' hyperthyroidism and ophthalmopathy. The source material, RNA transcripts, was used to amplify TCR beta CDR3 regions. TCR CDR3 regions were first amplified by RT-PCR with HTBI primers. TCRdb re-called the multiplex PCR reads with MiXCR, one entry per CDR3 protein. The sample shows approximately 360,000 distinct CDR3 sequences, 25% of them seen only once. The sample consisted of blood. These TCRs come from a man between 50 and 59 years old with Graves' hyperthyroidism.

J is TRBJ1-5 and V is TRBV12-3 or TRBV12-4; D remains unclear. V lost 6 bases to trimming and J lost 5 bases, with 5 bases between them. CDR3 length equals 11 residues. The CDR3 sequence: CASSLYQPQHF. The CDR3 bases are TGTGCCAGCAGCCTTTATCAGCCCCAGCATTTT.

This clonotype has just a few counts. The chain employs TRBV20-1 and TRBJ2-4; D is possibly TRBD1 (6 bases). The germline CDR1 and CDR2 sequences are DFQATT and SNEGSKA (reference sequence). The CDR3 contains 13 residues. Trimming left V 3 bases short and J 7 bases short, with 13 bases between. CDR3 sequence (DNA): TGCAGTGCTAGCTTCGAGGGGGAGAACATTCAGTACTTC. Translating gives CSASFEGENIQYF.

This clonotype was observed a few times. One junction end disagrees with the germline gene, perhaps due to a read error. The genes are TRBV24-1 and TRBJ2-1; D call uncertain. Germline CDR1 KGHDR, CDR2 SFDVKD. This CDR3 contains 14 residues. CDR3 in amino acids: CAPSDTRTATEQFF. The CDR3 DNA sequence: TGTGCCCCCAGTGACACCAGGACCGCAACTGAGCAGTTCTTC.

The rearrangement links TRBV19 to TRBJ2-2, with D maybe TRBD1 (6 bases). The germline gives CDR1 LNHDA, CDR2 SQIVND (reference sequence). This CDR3 region has 14 residues. Trimming shortened V by 7 bases and J by 7 bases, and 16 bases separated the two germline ends. The CDR3 loop reads CASILNRDVGELFF. The CDR3 DNA follows: TGTGCCAGTATATTAAACAGGGACGTCGGGGAGCTGTTTTTT.

The table lists this clonotype with a count of one. V and J are TRBV6-5 and TRBJ2-7; 7 positions agree with TRBD2. CDR1 MNHEY and CDR2 SVGAGI come from the germline V gene. This CDR3 spans 14 amino acids. V was clipped by 8 bases and J by 6 bases; unmatched bases: 13. CDR3 sequence: CASGTRAGVLEQYF. The CDR3 DNA follows: TGTGCCAGCGGTACTAGGGCGGGAGTACTCGAGCAGTACTTC.

This clonotype was seen a few times. The chain joins TRBV12-3 or TRBV12-4 to TRBJ2-7; 9 bases agree with TRBD1. The CDR3 loop spans 14 amino acids. V lost 6 bases to trimming and J lost 5 bases; unmatched junction nucleotides: 8. As DNA, the CDR3 is TGTGCCAGCAGCCCAACAGGGGGCGCGGACGAGCAGTACTTC. This translates into CASSPTGGADEQYF.

This clonotype was counted between two and nine times. CDR3 amino acids: CAWSVLRGAHTEAFF. The CDR3 DNA reads TGTGCCTGGAGTGTACTAAGAGGGGCTCACACTGAAGCTTTCTTT. The V and J genes are TRBV30 and TRBJ1-1; tentative D call: TRBD1 (5 bases). The CDR3 spans 15 residues. Germline V gene data show CDR1 as GTSNPN and CDR2 as SVGIG (reference sequence). V lost 0 bases and J lost 3, with 14 bases in between.

The table lists this clonotype with a few counts. This sequence joins TRBV20-1 and TRBJ1-3; D remains unclear. V was trimmed by 6 bases and J by 4 bases, leaving 10 bases between them. The CDR3 is 12 residues long. CDR1 is DFQATT and CDR2 is SNEGSKA in the germline V gene (reference sequence). CDR3 DNA: TGCAGTGCCTTGAAGAACGGAAACACCATATATTTT. Its translation is CSALKNGNTIYF.

This clonotype came up a few times. J is TRBJ2-5 and V is TRBV15; tentatively, D is TRBD1 (5 bases). The germline V gene has CDR1 LNHNV and CDR2 YYDKDF (reference sequence). This CDR3 spans 15 amino acids. V was clipped by 0 bases and J by 0 bases, with 8 bases between them. This CDR3 is CATSRDKGDQETQYF. DNA for the CDR3: TGTGCCACCAGCAGAGATAAAGGGGACCAAGAGACCCAGTACTTC.

At least ten counts were recorded for this clonotype. This chain links TRBV5-5 with TRBJ1-5, with no clear D. The CDR3 spans 13 residues. Trimming took 5 bases from V and 3 from J, leaving 9 bases between them. Germline-derived CDR1 and CDR2 are SGHKS and YYEKEE (reference sequence). The CDR3 region is CASSWTANQPQHF. The CDR3 coding sequence is TGTGCCAGCAGTTGGACCGCCAATCAGCCCCAGCATTTT.

This clonotype was picked up a small number of times. The chain couples TRBV12-3 or TRBV12-4 to TRBJ2-1; 8 nucleotides line up with TRBD2. V lost 4 bases, J lost 6 bases, and 8 bases stayed unmatched. The CDR3 extends over 15 amino acids. The CDR3 here is CASSSPALAANEQFF. In DNA form, the CDR3 reads TGTGCCAGCAGTTCTCCGGCACTAGCGGCCAATGAGCAGTTCTTC.

This clonotype was seen many times. This sequence joins TRBV28 and TRBJ1-2; D remains ambiguous. V was shortened by 5 bases and J by 4 bases, with 17 bases between the two germline ends. The CDR3 has 15 residues. Germline values: CDR1 MDHEN, CDR2 SYDVKM. CDR3 DNA sequence: TGTGCCAGCAGTCCCGATAGCTGGGGAATCTATGGCTACACCTTC. Encoded protein: CASSPDSWGIYGYTF.

This clonotype was observed a few times. The rearrangement uses TRBV27 and TRBJ2-5; D gene unclear. This CDR3 comprises 14 residues. Trimming removed 5 bases from V and 5 bases from J, with 15 bases in between. Germline loops: CDR1 MNHEY, CDR2 SMNVEV (reference sequence). The CDR3 reads CASSTNGLVETQYF. CDR3 DNA: TGTGCCAGCAGTACAAACGGGCTCGTGGAGACCCAGTACTTC.

The CDR3 DNA reads as TGTGCCAGCAGCCAAGTTTCCGGGGCTTTCACAGATACGCAGTATTTT. Translating gives CASSQVSGAFTDTQYF. The chain links TRBV14 to TRBJ2-3, with D possibly being TRBD1 or TRBD2 (5 bases each). CDR1 and CDR2 from the germline V gene are SGHDN and FVKESK. There are 16 residues in the CDR3. Trimming cost V 1 base and J 2 bases, with 13 bases left between them.

Only a few counts were recorded for this clonotype. The rearrangement uses TRBV7-8 and TRBJ2-7; no reliable D call. This CDR3 contains 13 residues. Germline V lookup: CDR1 SGHVS, CDR2 FQNEAQ. V was clipped by 8 bases and J by 1 base, with 12 bases between them. The CDR3 DNA follows: TGTGCCAGCGGAACGGGCCCTTCCTACGAGCAGTACTTC. Translated, it gives CASGTGPSYEQYF.

The genes are TRBV19 and TRBJ1-4; D is unresolved. Germline-derived CDR1 and CDR2 are LNHDA and SQIVND (reference sequence). V lost 5 bases and J 1 base, leaving 8 bases between the germline ends. The length of the CDR3 is 14 residues. CDR3 region: CASSLLLTNEKLFF. As DNA, the CDR3 is TGTGCCAGTAGTCTTCTGCTAACTAATGAAAAACTGTTTTTT.

This clonotype appeared a few times. V usage is TRBV5-1 and J usage is TRBJ2-3; D not resolved. The ends were cut back, 0 bases at V and 0 bases at J, with 8 bases in the middle. The CDR3 covers 15 residues. From germline, CDR1 is SGHRS and CDR2 YFSETQ. This CDR3 reads CASSLESLSTDTQYF. The DNA for the CDR3 is TGCGCCAGCAGCTTGGAGTCCCTCAGCACAGATACGCAGTATTTT.

This clonotype was recorded many times. This chain connects TRBV7-3 to TRBJ2-1; TRBD2 agrees at 7 bases. The J segment lost 4 bases and the V segment lost 5 bases, leaving 8 bases of the junction unmatched. This CDR3 has 15 residues. Germline CDR1 SGHTA, CDR2 FQGTGA. The chain's CDR3 is CASSAAGTIYNEQFF. The CDR3 nucleotides are TGTGCCAGCAGCGCGGCCGGGACTATTTACAATGAGCAGTTCTTC.

This clonotype was counted only a few times. The chain has TRBV29-1 and TRBJ2-7; D possibly corresponds to TRBD1 (6 bases). The CDR3 contains 13 residues. V lost 4 bases to trimming and J lost 3 bases, with 13 bases between them. Germline CDR1 is SQVTM and CDR2 is ANQGSEA. CDR3 nucleotides: TGCAGCGTTGTCAGGGGAAGGCACTACGAGCAGTACTTC. Its protein product is CSVVRGRHYEQYF.

This clonotype was seen more than once but under ten times. J is TRBJ2-2 and V is TRBV4-1; the D call may be TRBD1 or TRBD2 (5 bases each). The V and J ends lost 4 bases and 3 bases respectively, with 18 bases between them. The CDR3 spans 17 residues. The V gene's germline CDR1 is MGHRA and CDR2 YSYEKL. CDR3 region: CASSLERWGKDTGELFF. CDR3 nucleotide sequence: TGCGCCAGCAGCCTAGAACGGTGGGGGAAGGACACCGGGGAGCTGTTTTTT.

The chain links TRBV12-3 or TRBV12-4 to TRBJ2-7, with D maybe TRBD1 (6 bases). V was pared by 5 bases and J by 2 bases, with 10 bases between. CDR3 length equals 13 residues. CDR3 protein: CASSGDMAYEQYF. The CDR3 bases are TGTGCCAGCAGTGGGGACATGGCCTACGAGCAGTACTTC.

This clonotype has more than one count but fewer than ten. V and J are TRBV6-6 and TRBJ2-7; TRBD1 matches 8 bases. CDR3 length: 15 residues. Trimming removed 2 bases from V and 5 bases from J; junction bases left unmatched: 8. Germline lookup yields CDR1 MNHNY and CDR2 SVGAGI (reference sequence). CDR3 in amino acids: CASSYRDRSMDEQYF. DNA of the CDR3: TGTGCCAGCAGTTACCGGGACAGGTCGATGGACGAGCAGTACTTC.

This clonotype was seen more than once but under ten times. The chain links TRBV5-1 to TRBJ2-2; possibly TRBD1 for D (5 bases). The V and J ends lost 7 bases and 3 bases respectively, with 16 bases between them. This CDR3 region has 15 residues. CDR1 is SGHRS and CDR2 is YFSETQ in the germline V gene. Here the CDR3 DNA reads TGCGCCAGCTCAGCTGGGGCCGACCACACCGGGGAGCTGTTTTTT. As protein: CASSAGADHTGELFF.

This clonotype showed up just a few times. J is TRBJ1-5 and V is TRBV2; TRBD1 is a possible D gene (6 bases). Germline-derived CDR1 and CDR2 are SNHLY and FYNNEI. V gave up 3 bases and J gave up 1 base, with 22 bases separating them. CDR3 length: 19 residues. The CDR3 nucleotides are TGTGCCAGCAGTGACGGGAGACAGGTTATGCGGGGAAGCAATCAGCCCCAGCATTTT. Protein product: CASSDGRQVMRGSNQPQHF.

This clonotype was seen a few times. V gene TRBV7-9 combines with J gene TRBJ2-1; 9 positions agree with TRBD2. J was trimmed by 9 bases and V by 6 bases; bases with no gene match: 12. Germline loops: CDR1 SEHNR, CDR2 FQNEAQ (reference sequence). The CDR3 totals 15 residues. CDR3 in DNA: TGTGCCAGCAGTCTAGGGCCTAGCGGGAAAATTGAGCAGTTCTTC. Its protein product is CASSLGPSGKIEQFF.

The sample holds a few counts of this clonotype. The chain recombines TRBV6-1 with TRBJ1-1, with a tentative D call TRBD1 (5 bases). The CDR3 spans 12 residues. V shed 11 bases and J shed 2 bases, with 12 bases lying between them. The germline CDR1 and CDR2 sequences are MNHNS and SASEGT. This CDR3 is CALQGLNTEAFF. DNA for the CDR3: TGTGCCCTGCAGGGTCTCAACACTGAAGCTTTCTTT.

This clonotype was counted ten times or more. This rearrangement joins TRBV9 to TRBJ1-1, with unresolved D. CDR3 length: 15 amino acids. Germline V CDR1 and CDR2: SGDLS, YYNGEE. V shed 0 bases and J shed 0 bases, with 9 bases lying between them. In nucleotides, the CDR3 is TGTGCCAGCAGCGTAGGAGTTTTAATGAACACTGAAGCTTTCTTT. Its protein is CASSVGVLMNTEAFF.

The chain combines TRBV28 with TRBJ2-7; D may match TRBD1 or TRBD2 (6 bases each). Between the trimmed V and J ends, which lost 2 bases and 2 bases, there was a span of 16 bases. This CDR3 has 16 residues. Germline CDR1 and CDR2: MDHEN and SYDVKM. CDR3 sequence reads: CASSLGRGRIPYEQYF. CDR3 DNA: TGTGCCAGCAGTTTAGGTCGGGGGCGGATTCCCTACGAGCAGTACTTC.

At least ten counts were recorded for this clonotype. V gene TRBV6-1 combines with J gene TRBJ1-1; no definite D call. V lost 1 base, J lost 4 bases, and 13 bases lay in between. Germline CDR1 and CDR2: MNHNS and SASEGT. The CDR3 spans 15 residues. The CDR3 reads CASSEGITYGTEAFF. DNA for the CDR3: TGTGCCAGCAGTGAAGGGATTACGTACGGCACTGAAGCTTTCTTT.

This clonotype was seen a handful of times. The chain uses TRBV7-6 and TRBJ2-1; TRBD2 matches at 10 bases. The CDR3 runs to 18 residues. V lost 5 bases, J lost 9 bases, and 19 bases stayed unmatched. Germline values: CDR1 SGHVS, CDR2 FNYEAQ. The CDR3 reads CASSQGTSGIGGRFEQFF. CDR3 coding DNA: TGTGCCAGCAGCCAAGGAACTAGCGGGATTGGGGGGAGGTTTGAGCAGTTCTTC. The variable domain in full, completed from reference TRBV7-6 and TRBJ2-1, reads GAGVSQSPRYKVTKRGQDVALRCDPISGHVSLYWYRQALGQGPEFLTYFNYEAQQDKSGLPNDRFSAERPEGSISTLTIQRTEQRDSAMYRCASSQGTSGIGGRFEQFFGPGTRLTVL.

A remark on this clonotype: It may be a read error: a sequence one base away is much more abundant. The genes are TRBV7-2 and TRBJ2-1, with 9 bases aligning to TRBD2. This CDR3 is built from 15 residues. J gave up 4 bases and V 2 bases, and 3 bases lay outside the gene matches. Germline V gives CDR1 SGHTA, CDR2 FQGNSA. The CDR3 sequence: CASSLSSGKYNEQFF. The DNA for the CDR3 is TGTGCCAGCAGCTTATCTAGCGGGAAATACAATGAGCAGTTCTTC.

V and J are TRBV28 and TRBJ2-5; TRBD2 might be the D (6 bases). CDR1 and CDR2 from the germline V gene are MDHEN and SYDVKM. Trimming removed 7 bases from V and 1 base from J, with 10 bases in between. This CDR3 is built from 13 residues. Here the CDR3 DNA reads TGTGCCAGCAAGCTAGCGTTCCAAGAGACCCAGTACTTC. This codes for CASKLAFQETQYF.